These 27 T cell receptor beta chains share one sample of origin, sequenced in a study of cytomegalovirus exposure and HLA in healthy donors. The PCR was carried out with 60 Vbeta primers and 13 Jbeta primers. Sequenced by immunoSEQ multiplex PCR; TCRdb stores in-frame clones only, minus some. This sample has 55,000 to 85,000 clones, with about two thirds found just once. The sample comprised PBMCs. All receptors derive from a middle-aged woman in good health and CMV-seropositive.

The V call is TRBV19, the J call TRBJ1-2; D gene ambiguous. Trimming pared 5 bases from V and 0 bases from J, leaving 10 bases between. Germline V gene data show CDR1 as LNHDA and CDR2 as SQIVND (reference sequence). CDR3 length equals 14 residues. The CDR3 region is CASSSGRANYGYTF. DNA of the CDR3: TGTGCCAGTAGTTCCGGGAGGGCTAACTATGGCTACACCTTC.

CDR3 nucleotide sequence: TGTGCCAGCAGAGGCCAGGCTGACAATGAGCAGTTCTTC. Translated, it gives CASRGQADNEQFF. The chain has TRBV2 and TRBJ2-1; D is unclear. With 6 bases removed from V and 5 bases from J, the gap between germline ends came to 11 bases. CDR3 length equals 13 residues. CDR1 SNHLY and CDR2 FYNNEI come from the germline V gene.

This rearrangement joins TRBV7-8 to TRBJ1-4; the D gene is possibly TRBD1 (5 bases). Germline values: CDR1 SGHVS, CDR2 FQNEAQ. The CDR3 totals 14 residues. Trimming shortened V by 6 bases and J by 8 bases, and 16 bases separated the two germline ends. The CDR3 region has the DNA TGTGCCAGCAGTGGTGGGGGGTCGGGGGAAAAACTGTTTTTT. Protein sequence: CASSGGGSGEKLFF. Complete variable domain (other parts from reference TRBV7-8 and TRBJ1-4): GAGVSQSPRYKVAKRGQDVALRCDPISGHVSLFWYQQALGQGPEFLTYFQNEAQLDKSGLPSDRFFAERPEGSVSTLKIQRTQQEDSAVYLCASSGGGSGEKLFFGSGTQLSVL.

This chain uses TRBV9 with TRBJ2-7; D not certain. CDR1 SGDLS and CDR2 YYNGEE come from the germline V gene. V was trimmed by 0 bases and J by 1 base, leaving 8 bases between them. The CDR3 loop spans 14 amino acids. CDR3 residues: CASSVDGASYEQYF. In DNA, the CDR3 is TGTGCCAGCAGCGTAGACGGAGCTTCCTACGAGCAGTACTTC.

This rearrangement joins TRBV4-1 to TRBJ2-1; unclear D gene. The ends were cut back, 0 bases at V and 5 bases at J, with 11 bases in the middle. The CDR3 sequence is 15 residues long. Per the germline V gene, CDR1 is MGHRA and CDR2 is YSYEKL. The DNA of the CDR3 is TGCGCCAGCAGCCAAGAGGGCCTTACGAACAATGAGCAGTTCTTC. Translating it yields CASSQEGLTNNEQFF.

As regards this clone: Mismatch with germline at one junction end may stem from a read error. This chain links TRBV4-1 with TRBJ2-3, with D uncertain. Germline V lookup: CDR1 MGHRA, CDR2 YSYEKL. The CDR3 is made up of 14 amino acids. The CDR3 sequence is CASSLYPSTDMQYF. CDR3 bases: TGCGCCAGCAGCCTATACCCAAGCACAGATATGCAGTATTTT.

The chain uses TRBV6-5 and TRBJ1-1, with D unresolved. CDR1 is MNHEY and CDR2 is SVGAGI in the germline V gene. The ends were cut back, 7 bases at V and 1 base at J, with 4 bases in the middle. CDR3 length equals 11 residues. CDR3 coding DNA: TGTGCCAGCAAGAGGAACACTGAAGCTTTCTTT. It codes for CASKRNTEAFF.

The V call is TRBV7-2, the J call TRBJ1-5; 9 nucleotides line up with TRBD1. V dropped 5 bases and J dropped 0; count of bases not matched to a gene: 5. Germline CDR1 and CDR2: SGHTA and FQGNSA. This CDR3 comprises 16 residues. The CDR3 reads CASSSTQGASNQPQHF. In DNA form, the CDR3 reads TGTGCCAGCAGCAGCACACAGGGGGCTAGCAATCAGCCCCAGCATTTT.

This clone occurred once. The chain couples TRBV7-6 to TRBJ2-1, with TRBD1 identical over 12 bases. V was pared by 5 bases and J by 7 bases, with 6 bases of the junction left unmatched. CDR3 size: 15 residues. In germline, CDR1 is SGHVS, CDR2 FNYEAQ. The CDR3 loop reads CASSNPGQGANEQFF. The CDR3 region has the DNA TGTGCCAGCAGCAACCCGGGACAGGGGGCGAATGAGCAGTTCTTC.

This clone was picked up a small number of times. This rearrangement joins TRBV7-9 to TRBJ2-2, with 9 positions matching TRBD2. From germline, CDR1 is SEHNR and CDR2 FQNEAQ (reference sequence). Trimming cost V 5 bases and J 9 bases; bases outside gene matches: 10. This CDR3 contains 15 residues. The CDR3 nucleotides are TGTGCCAGCAGCCCCGGGACTAGCTTCATTCGGGAGCTGTTTTTT. Residues: CASSPGTSFIRELFF.

In its sample, this clone was seen a few times. The rearrangement joins TRBV2 to TRBJ2-2; D gene uncertain. This CDR3 is 12 amino acids long. The germline V gene encodes CDR1 SNHLY and CDR2 FYNNEI. V was shortened by 6 bases and J by 5 bases, with 7 bases between the two germline ends. The CDR3: CASRIVTGELFF. CDR3 DNA: TGTGCCAGCAGAATCGTAACCGGGGAGCTGTTTTTT.

The rearrangement joins TRBV18 to TRBJ1-4; D uncertain. The CDR3 totals 15 residues. CDR1 and CDR2 (germline): KGHSH, LQKENI. Trimming stripped 3 bases from V and 0 bases from J, with 8 bases between. CDR3 sequence: CASSPGVATNEKLFF. For the CDR3, the DNA is TGTGCCAGCTCACCGGGAGTTGCAACTAATGAAAAACTGTTTTTT. Variable domain in full (rest from reference TRBV18 and TRBJ1-4): NAGVMQNPRHLVRRRGQEARLRCSPMKGHSHVYWYRQLPEEGLKFMVYLQKENIIDESGMPKERFSAEFPKEGPSILRIQQVVRGDSAAYFCASSPGVATNEKLFFGSGTQLSVL.

The chain employs TRBV6-5 and TRBJ2-7, with 7 positions matching TRBD2. The CDR3 runs to 15 residues. V trimming: 6 bases; J trimming: 4 bases; junction bases outside the gene matches: 12. Per the germline V gene, CDR1 is MNHEY and CDR2 is SVGAGI. CDR3 nucleotides: TGTGCCAGCAGGGGAACAGGCGGGGGAGTTTACGAGCAGTACTTC. Its translation is CASRGTGGGVYEQYF.

The chain has TRBV7-3 and TRBJ1-2; TRBD1 matches at 9 bases. V was clipped by 1 base and J by 8 bases; unmatched bases: 2. CDR1 SGHTA and CDR2 FQGTGA come from the germline V gene. The CDR3 totals 13 residues. In DNA, the CDR3 is TGTGCCAGCAGCTTAAGACAGGGGGGCGGCTACACCTTC. It translates to CASSLRQGGGYTF.

The V and J genes are TRBV7-3 and TRBJ2-1; the match to TRBD2 covers 11 bases. Germline CDR1 SGHTA, CDR2 FQGTGA. The CDR3 extends over 15 amino acids. The J segment lost 2 bases and the V segment lost 4 bases, leaving 1 base of the junction unmatched. The CDR3 nucleotides are TGTGCCAGCAGCTCGACTAGCGGGGCCTACAATGAGCAGTTCTTC. Amino acid sequence: CASSSTSGAYNEQFF.

V gene TRBV6-1 combines with J gene TRBJ2-2; D perhaps matches TRBD2 (5 bases). V was trimmed by 5 bases and J by 6 bases, leaving 16 bases between them. Looked up from germline, CDR1 is MNHNS and CDR2 is SASEGT. There are 15 residues in the CDR3. CDR3 sequence: CASSSQALRAGELFF. As DNA, the CDR3 is TGTGCCAGCAGTTCACAAGCGTTGAGGGCCGGGGAGCTGTTTTTT.

This chain joins TRBV12-5 and TRBJ2-5; TRBD2 matches at 8 bases. The V gene end was trimmed by 7 bases and the J gene end by 4 bases; junction bases not matched to a gene: 14. The germline gives CDR1 LGHNT, CDR2 FRNRAP. The CDR3 has 16 residues. In DNA form, the CDR3 reads TGTGCTAGTGCTTTAGGAGGCGGGGGGCGAGGAGAGACCCAGTACTTC. Protein sequence: CASALGGGGRGETQYF.

The genes are TRBV29-1 and TRBJ1-1; 8 bases line up with TRBD1. In germline, CDR1 is SQVTM, CDR2 ANQGSEA. J was trimmed by 0 bases and V by 7 bases; bases with no gene match: 4. This CDR3 comprises 13 residues. The CDR3 nucleotides read TGCAGCGCAGCGGGACAGGTGAACACTGAAGCTTTCTTT. Its translation is CSAAGQVNTEAFF.

By share, this clone counts as medium-sized. The CDR3 is CASSEGQGADTQYF. CDR3 in DNA: TGTGCCAGCAGTGAAGGACAGGGGGCAGATACGCAGTATTTT. This rearrangement joins TRBV6-5 to TRBJ2-3; 10 nucleotides match TRBD1. The J segment lost 4 bases and the V segment lost 5 bases, leaving 3 bases of the junction unmatched. The CDR3 totals 14 residues. Per the germline V gene, CDR1 is MNHEY and CDR2 is SVGAGI.

CDR3 loop: CALSGRGLDYNSPLHF. Written as DNA, the CDR3 is TGTGCCCTTTCGGGCAGGGGACTAGACTATAATTCACCCCTCCACTTT. The rearrangement joins TRBV30 to TRBJ1-6; a possible D gene is TRBD1 (6 bases). The CDR3 has 16 amino acids. Deletions cut 8 bases from V and 3 bases from J, with 20 bases between. Germline CDR1 is GTSNPN and CDR2 is SVGIG (reference sequence).

The V gene is TRBV7-3, the J gene TRBJ2-1, with TRBD2 identical over 9 bases. This CDR3 is built from 16 residues. V lost 2 bases, J lost 7 bases, and 9 bases stayed unmatched. Germline CDR1 SGHTA, CDR2 FQGTGA. The chain's CDR3 is CASSLVGGGARNEQFF. The CDR3 DNA is TGTGCCAGCAGCTTAGTCGGCGGGGGGGCCAGAAATGAGCAGTTCTTC.

The chain's CDR3 is CASSPRRWPGETQYF. The CDR3 DNA is TGTGCCAGCAGCCCGAGGCGGTGGCCCGGGGAGACCCAGTACTTC. The chain joins TRBV5-4 to TRBJ2-5; D is unclear. The CDR3 totals 15 residues. Germline V gene data show CDR1 as SGHNT and CDR2 as YYREEE (reference sequence). The V gene lost 4 bases and the J gene lost 5 bases, with 18 bases spanning the gap.

The V call is TRBV6-1, the J call TRBJ2-1, with TRBD1 matching over 8 bases. The CDR3 length is 15 residues. The J segment lost 0 bases and the V segment lost 6 bases, leaving 4 bases of the junction unmatched. The germline V gene has CDR1 MNHNS and CDR2 SASEGT. The CDR3 spells CASRRDRSSYNEQFF. The CDR3 DNA reads TGTGCCAGCAGGAGGGACAGGAGCTCCTACAATGAGCAGTTCTTC.

The gene calls are TRBV19 and TRBJ2-4, with D perhaps matching TRBD1 (5 bases). Trimming left V 3 bases short and J 7 bases short, with 13 bases between. CDR3 length: 14 amino acids. Germline V CDR1 and CDR2: LNHDA, SQIVND (reference sequence). This CDR3 is CASSILGDGNIQYF. CDR3 bases: TGTGCCAGTAGTATTTTAGGGGATGGGAACATTCAGTACTTC.

This chain uses TRBV19 with TRBJ2-1; 14 positions agree with TRBD2. Germline assignment: CDR1 LNHDA and CDR2 SQIVND (reference sequence). The CDR3 is made up of 18 amino acids. V lost 4 bases, J lost 2 bases, and 7 bases stayed unmatched. The CDR3 region is CASSRTSGGFIAYNEQFF. In nucleotides, the CDR3 is TGTGCCAGTAGTAGGACTAGCGGGGGGTTTATCGCCTACAATGAGCAGTTCTTC.

The V call is TRBV5-1, the J call TRBJ2-3, with unresolved D. Germline CDR1 reads SGHRS; CDR2 reads YFSETQ. The CDR3 spans 13 residues. V was pared by 1 base and J by 2 bases, with 5 bases between. CDR3 protein: CASSLFLTDTQYF. CDR3 bases: TGCGCCAGCAGCTTGTTCCTCACAGATACGCAGTATTTT.

This clone showed up just once. The genes are TRBV6-5 and TRBJ1-2; 7 bases fit TRBD1. The CDR3 spans 14 residues. Germline V gives CDR1 MNHEY, CDR2 SVGAGI. J lost 4 bases, V lost 2 bases, and 4 bases had no gene match. The CDR3 bases are TGTGCCAGCAGTTACGAACAGGGGAGCTATGGCTACACCTTC. Translation: CASSYEQGSYGYTF.